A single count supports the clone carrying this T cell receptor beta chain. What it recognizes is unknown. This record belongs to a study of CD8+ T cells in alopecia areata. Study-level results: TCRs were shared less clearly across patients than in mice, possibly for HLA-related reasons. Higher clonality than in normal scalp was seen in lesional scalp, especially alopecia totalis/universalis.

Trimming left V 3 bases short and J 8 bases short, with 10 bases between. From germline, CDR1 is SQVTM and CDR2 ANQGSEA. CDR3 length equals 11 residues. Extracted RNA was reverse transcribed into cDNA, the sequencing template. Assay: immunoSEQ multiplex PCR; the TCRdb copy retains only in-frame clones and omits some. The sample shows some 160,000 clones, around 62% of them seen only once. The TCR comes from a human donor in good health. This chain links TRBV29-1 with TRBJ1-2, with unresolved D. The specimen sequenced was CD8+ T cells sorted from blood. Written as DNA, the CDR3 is TGCAGCGTTGAGATTAGGGAAGGCTACACCTTC. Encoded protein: CSVEIREGYTF.